Reported below is one T cell receptor delta chain. This clone was seen only once. Its recognized antigen is unknown. Base qualities are not provided; no much larger clone lies one nucleotide away. A lone read offers only weak evidence. The CDR3 measures 28 amino acids from cysteine to phenylalanine. Here the CDR3 DNA is all that survives: 84 bases in frame from base 1. The germline V gene encodes CDR1 TSWWSYY and CDR2 QGS. Cut back by 1 base and 0 bases, the V and J ends lie 48 bases apart. This specimen belongs to a study of DNA immune sequencing with unique molecular identifiers (dated by TCRdb to 2018 to 2020). At the level of the whole study: Using immunomagnetic cell separation, gammadelta T cells were enriched from buffy coats, and the genomic DNA of these cells was sequenced. Fluorescence-activated cell sorting was used to enrich gammadelta T cells from the PBMC of nine to ten healthy people. All donors were healthy people, and about nine of the donors were profiled using sorted gammadelta T cells from peripheral blood. An ultrasensitive DNA-based TRD repertoire sequencing method using PCR-introduced unique molecular identifiers was developed and validated in the study. For the enriched versus non-enriched comparison, approximately 100 ng enriched gammadelta T-cell DNA and roughly 1,000 ng non-enriched PBMC DNA were sequenced. The method was validated on synthetic reference molecules and on blood samples from healthy individuals.

Paper-wide results and their limitations: Novel TRD sequences not targeted by the primers cannot be detected by the primer-based approach. TRD repertoire diversity differed among healthy donors, and several donors were highly oligoclonal, with the top 5 clonotypes making up more than half of productive molecules. Among clonotypes in healthy donors, the most frequent TRD rearrangement was TRDV2 paired with TRDJ1.

The method behind the library was multiplex PCR. Genomic DNA was amplified with a 32-plex assay using primers for all 8 TRDV and 4 TRDJ genes covering the CDR3. A 12-nucleotide UMI was attached over roughly 3 barcoding PCR cycles, and a second PCR was then run with Illumina adapter primers. Libraries were purified with AMPure XP beads and quality-checked on a Fragment Analyzer with the HS NGS Fragment kit. An Illumina MiniSeq mid-output kit with around 19% PhiX and 150 cycles of paired-end reads was used for sequencing. The authors' analysis ran thus. Reads were processed with MIGEC version 1.2.9 to group reads by UMI and build error-corrected consensus sequences. Modified VDJtools version 1.2.1 scripts and the tcR R package were used for post-processing. The public reads were reprocessed by TCRdb using CATT, and rows of matching DNA were later combined. TCRdb assigned the V and J calls; the authors' analysis was not used. The sample has some 700 delta-chain clones on record, roughly 17% of them singletons. The top ten clonotypes cover about 80% of the sample.

Material for sequencing was gamma-delta T cells from PBMCs. This TCR was sampled from a human donor in good health. Recombination connected TRDV1 to TRDJ1; the D segment cannot be called with confidence. In the absence of a J gene in TCRdb, the DNA was matched to germline to assign it here. The CDR3 corresponds to CALGERNGFLGFSPLWEGGHHNTDKLIF. The DNA reads TGTGCTCTTGGGGAACGTAACGGTTTTTTGGGTTTTTCACCGTTATGGGAGGGAGGACACCACAACACCGATAAACTCATCTTT.